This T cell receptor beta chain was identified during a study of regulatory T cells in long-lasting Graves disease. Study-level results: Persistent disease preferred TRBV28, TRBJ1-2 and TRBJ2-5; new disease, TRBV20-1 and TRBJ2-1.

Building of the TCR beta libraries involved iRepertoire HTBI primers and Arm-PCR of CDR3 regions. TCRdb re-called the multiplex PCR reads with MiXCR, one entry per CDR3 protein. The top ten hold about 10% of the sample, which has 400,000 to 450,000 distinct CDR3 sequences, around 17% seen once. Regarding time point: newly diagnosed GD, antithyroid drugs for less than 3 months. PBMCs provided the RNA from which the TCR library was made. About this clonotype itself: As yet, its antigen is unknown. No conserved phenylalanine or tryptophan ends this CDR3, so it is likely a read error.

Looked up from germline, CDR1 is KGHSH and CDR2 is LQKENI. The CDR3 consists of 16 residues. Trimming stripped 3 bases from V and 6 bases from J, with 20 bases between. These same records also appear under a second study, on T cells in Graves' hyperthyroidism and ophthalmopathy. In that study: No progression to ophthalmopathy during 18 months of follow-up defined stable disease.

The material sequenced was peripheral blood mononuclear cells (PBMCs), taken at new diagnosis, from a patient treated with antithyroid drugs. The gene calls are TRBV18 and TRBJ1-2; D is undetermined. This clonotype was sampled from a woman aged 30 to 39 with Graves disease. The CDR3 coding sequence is TGTGCCAGCTCACCTACCCTGGGGTCCTGGATGGATGGCTACACCTCC. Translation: CASSPTLGSWMDGYTS.